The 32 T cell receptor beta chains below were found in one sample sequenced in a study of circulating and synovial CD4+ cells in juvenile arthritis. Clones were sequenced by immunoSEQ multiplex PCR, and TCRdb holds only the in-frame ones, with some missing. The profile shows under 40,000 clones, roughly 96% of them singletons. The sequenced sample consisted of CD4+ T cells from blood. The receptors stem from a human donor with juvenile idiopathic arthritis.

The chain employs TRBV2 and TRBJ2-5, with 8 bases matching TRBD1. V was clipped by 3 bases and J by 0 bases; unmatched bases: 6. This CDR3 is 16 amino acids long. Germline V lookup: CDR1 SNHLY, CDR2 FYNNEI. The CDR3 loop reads CASSDRTGKYQETQYF. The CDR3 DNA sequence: TGTGCCAGCAGTGACAGGACAGGGAAGTACCAAGAGACCCAGTACTTC.

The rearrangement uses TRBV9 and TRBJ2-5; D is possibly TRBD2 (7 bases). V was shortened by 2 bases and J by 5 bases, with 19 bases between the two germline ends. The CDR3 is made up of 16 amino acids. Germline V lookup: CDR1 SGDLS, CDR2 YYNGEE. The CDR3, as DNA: TGTGCCAGCAGCGTCGACCCGTGGGGGGGGCGGGAGACCCAGTACTTC. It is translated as CASSVDPWGGRETQYF.

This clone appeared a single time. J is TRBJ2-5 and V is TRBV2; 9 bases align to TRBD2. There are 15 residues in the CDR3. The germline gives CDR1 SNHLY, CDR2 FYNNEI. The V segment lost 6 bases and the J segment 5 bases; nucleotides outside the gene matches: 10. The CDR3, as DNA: TGTGCCAGCAGCGCGGGAGGGCCTTGGCGTGAGACCCAGTACTTC. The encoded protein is CASSAGGPWRETQYF.

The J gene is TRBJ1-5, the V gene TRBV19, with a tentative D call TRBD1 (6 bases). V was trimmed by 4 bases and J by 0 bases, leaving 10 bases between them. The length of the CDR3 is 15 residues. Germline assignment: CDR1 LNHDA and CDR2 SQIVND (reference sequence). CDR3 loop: CASSNVRGSNQPQHF. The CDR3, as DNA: TGTGCCAGTAGTAACGTCAGGGGTAGCAATCAGCCCCAGCATTTT.

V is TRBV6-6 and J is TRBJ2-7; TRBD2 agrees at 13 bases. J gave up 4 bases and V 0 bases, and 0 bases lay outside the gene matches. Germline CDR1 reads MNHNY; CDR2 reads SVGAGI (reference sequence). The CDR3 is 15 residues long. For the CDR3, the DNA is TGTGCCAGCAGTTACTCGACTAGCGGGGGGTACGAGCAGTACTTC. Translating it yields CASSYSTSGGYEQYF.

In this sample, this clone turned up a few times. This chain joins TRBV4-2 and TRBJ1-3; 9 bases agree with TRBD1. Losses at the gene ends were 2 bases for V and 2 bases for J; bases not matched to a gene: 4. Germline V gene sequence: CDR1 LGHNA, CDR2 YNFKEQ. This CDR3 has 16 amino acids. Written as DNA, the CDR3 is TGTGCCAGCAGCCAAACCGGGACAGGGACTGGAAACACCATATATTTT. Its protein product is CASSQTGTGTGNTIYF.

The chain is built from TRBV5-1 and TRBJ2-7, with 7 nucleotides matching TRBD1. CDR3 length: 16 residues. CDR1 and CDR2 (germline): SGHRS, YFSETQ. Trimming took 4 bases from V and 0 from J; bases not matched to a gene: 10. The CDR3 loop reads CASSATDRDSSYEQYF. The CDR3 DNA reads TGCGCCAGCAGCGCGACGGACCGGGACAGCTCCTACGAGCAGTACTTC.

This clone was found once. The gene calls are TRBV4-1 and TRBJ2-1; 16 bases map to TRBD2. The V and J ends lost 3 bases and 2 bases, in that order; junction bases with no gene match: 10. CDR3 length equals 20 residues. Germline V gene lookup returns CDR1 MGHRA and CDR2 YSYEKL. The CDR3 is CASSHLVGLAGGRTYNEQFF. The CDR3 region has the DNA TGCGCCAGCAGCCATTTGGTGGGACTAGCGGGGGGGCGAACCTACAATGAGCAGTTCTTC.

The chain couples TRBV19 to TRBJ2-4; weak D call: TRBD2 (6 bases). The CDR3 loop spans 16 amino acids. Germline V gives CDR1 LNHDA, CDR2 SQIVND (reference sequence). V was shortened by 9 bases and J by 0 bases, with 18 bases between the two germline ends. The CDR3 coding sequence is TGTGCCAGCACCACCCGTGGAGGGCTAGCCAAAAACATTCAGTACTTC. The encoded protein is CASTTRGGLAKNIQYF.

This CDR3 reads CASSDSKYGTLGSYNEQFF. The CDR3 DNA follows: TGTGCCAGCAGCGATTCTAAGTACGGGACTCTAGGCTCCTACAATGAGCAGTTCTTC. The chain has TRBV9 and TRBJ2-1; D is possibly TRBD2 (6 bases). The CDR3 has 19 amino acids. Trimming shortened V by 3 bases and J by 0 bases, and 22 bases separated the two germline ends. Germline V gene sequence: CDR1 SGDLS, CDR2 YYNGEE. The full variable domain, in which reference TRBV9 and TRBJ2-1 provide the parts outside the CDR3, is DSGVTQTPKHLITATGQRVTLRCSPRSGDLSVYWYQQSLDQGLQFLIQYYNGEERAKGNILERFSAQQFPDLHSELNLSSLELGDSALYFCASSDSKYGTLGSYNEQFFGPGTRLTVL.

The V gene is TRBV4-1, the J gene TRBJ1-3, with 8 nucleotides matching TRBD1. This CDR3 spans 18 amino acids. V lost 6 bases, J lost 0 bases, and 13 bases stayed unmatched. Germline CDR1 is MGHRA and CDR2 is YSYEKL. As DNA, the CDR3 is TGCGCCAGCAGGGCCGGGACAGGTCAATTCCTCTCTGGAAACACCATATATTTT. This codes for CASRAGTGQFLSGNTIYF.

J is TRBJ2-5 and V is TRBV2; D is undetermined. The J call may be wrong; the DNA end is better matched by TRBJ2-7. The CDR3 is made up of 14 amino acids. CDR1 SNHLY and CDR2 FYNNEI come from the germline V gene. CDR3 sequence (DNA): TGTGCCAGCAGTGTTAGGCAGGTCTCCTACGAGCAGTACTTC. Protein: CASSVRQVSYEQYF.

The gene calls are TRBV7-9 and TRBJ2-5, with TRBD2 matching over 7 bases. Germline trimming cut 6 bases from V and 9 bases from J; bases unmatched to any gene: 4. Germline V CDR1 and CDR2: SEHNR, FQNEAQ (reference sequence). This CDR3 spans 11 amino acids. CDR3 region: CASSPSGAQYF. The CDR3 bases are TGTGCCAGCAGTCCAAGCGGGGCCCAGTACTTC.

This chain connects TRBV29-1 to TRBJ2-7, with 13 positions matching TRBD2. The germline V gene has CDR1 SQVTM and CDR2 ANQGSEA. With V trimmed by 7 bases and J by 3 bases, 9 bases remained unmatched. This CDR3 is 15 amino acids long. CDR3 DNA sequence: TGCAGCGCTAAAGGGACTAGCGGGAACCGCTACGAGCAGTACTTC. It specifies CSAKGTSGNRYEQYF.

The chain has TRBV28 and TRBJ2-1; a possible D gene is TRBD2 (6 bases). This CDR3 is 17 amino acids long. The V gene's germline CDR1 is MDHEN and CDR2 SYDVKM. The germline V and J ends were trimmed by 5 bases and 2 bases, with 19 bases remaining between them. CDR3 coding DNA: TGTGCCAGCAGTCTCGGTCGTCGGCGGGGTGCCTACAATGAGCAGTTCTTC. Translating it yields CASSLGRRRGAYNEQFF.

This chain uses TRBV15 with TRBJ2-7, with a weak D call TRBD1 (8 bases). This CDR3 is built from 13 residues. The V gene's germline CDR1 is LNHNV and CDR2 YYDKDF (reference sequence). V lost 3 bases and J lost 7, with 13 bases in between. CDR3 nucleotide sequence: TGTGCCACCAGCAGGGACAGGGAGGGTGAGCAGTACTTC. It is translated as CATSRDREGEQYF.

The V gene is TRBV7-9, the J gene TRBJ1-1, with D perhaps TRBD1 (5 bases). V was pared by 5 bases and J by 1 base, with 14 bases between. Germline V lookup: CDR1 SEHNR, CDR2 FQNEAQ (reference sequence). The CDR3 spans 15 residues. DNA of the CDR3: TGTGCCAGCAGCCATAGTGGGGCTTCGAACACTGAAGCTTTCTTT. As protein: CASSHSGASNTEAFF. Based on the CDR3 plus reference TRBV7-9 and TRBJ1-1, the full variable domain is DTGVSQNPRHKITKRGQNVTFRCDPISEHNRLYWYRQTLGQGPEFLTYFQNEAQLEKSRLLSDRFSAERPKGSFSTLEIQRTEQGDSAMYLCASSHSGASNTEAFFGQGTRLTVV.

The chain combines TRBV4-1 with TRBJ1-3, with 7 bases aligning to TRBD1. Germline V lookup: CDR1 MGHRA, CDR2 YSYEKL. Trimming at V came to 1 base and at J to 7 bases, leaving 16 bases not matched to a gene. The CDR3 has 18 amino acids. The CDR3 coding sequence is TGCGCCAGCAGCCAAGCCCACTCCGACAGGGCCCGTAGGAACACCATATATTTT. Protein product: CASSQAHSDRARRNTIYF.

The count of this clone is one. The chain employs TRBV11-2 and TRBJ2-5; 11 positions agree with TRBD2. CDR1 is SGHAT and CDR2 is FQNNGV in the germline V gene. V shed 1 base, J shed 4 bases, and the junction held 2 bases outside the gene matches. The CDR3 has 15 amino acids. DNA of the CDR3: TGTGCCAGCAGCTTAGGGGGACTAGCGGTAGAGACCCAGTACTTC. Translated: CASSLGGLAVETQYF.

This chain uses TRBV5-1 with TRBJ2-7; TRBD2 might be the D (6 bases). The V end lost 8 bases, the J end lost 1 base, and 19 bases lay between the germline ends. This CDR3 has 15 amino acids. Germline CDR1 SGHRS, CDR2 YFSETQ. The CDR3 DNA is TGCGCCAGTAGGATAGGGACGGGGGTATCCTACGAGCAGTACTTC. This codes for CASRIGTGVSYEQYF.

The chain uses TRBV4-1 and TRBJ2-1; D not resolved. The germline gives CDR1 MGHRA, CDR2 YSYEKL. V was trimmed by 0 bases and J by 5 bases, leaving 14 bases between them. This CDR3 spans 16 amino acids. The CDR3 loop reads CASSQEWLERHNEQFF. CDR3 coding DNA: TGCGCCAGCAGCCAAGAATGGCTAGAGCGTCACAATGAGCAGTTCTTC.

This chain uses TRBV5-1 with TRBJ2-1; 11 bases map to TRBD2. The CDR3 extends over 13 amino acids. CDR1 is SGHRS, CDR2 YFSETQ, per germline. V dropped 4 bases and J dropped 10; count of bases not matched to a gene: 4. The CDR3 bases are TGCGCCAGCAGCAGGACTAGCGGGCAGGAGCAGTTCTTC. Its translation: CASSRTSGQEQFF. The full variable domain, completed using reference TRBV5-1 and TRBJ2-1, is KAGVTQTPRYLIKTRGQQVTLSCSPISGHRSVSWYQQTPGQGLQFLFEYFSETQRNKGNFPGRFSGRQFSNSRSEMNVSTLELGDSALYLCASSRTSGQEQFFGPGTRLTVL.

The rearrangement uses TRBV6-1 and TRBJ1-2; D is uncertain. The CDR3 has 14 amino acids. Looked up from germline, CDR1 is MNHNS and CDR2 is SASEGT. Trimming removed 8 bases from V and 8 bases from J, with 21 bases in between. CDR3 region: CASEWRMTIGGYTF. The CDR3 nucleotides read TGTGCCAGCGAATGGAGGATGACTATTGGGGGCTACACCTTC.

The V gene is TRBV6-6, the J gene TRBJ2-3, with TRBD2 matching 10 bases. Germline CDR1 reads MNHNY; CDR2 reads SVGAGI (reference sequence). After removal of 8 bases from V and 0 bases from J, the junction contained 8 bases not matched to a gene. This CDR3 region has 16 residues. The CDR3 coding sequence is TGTGCCAGCCTCTTTAGCGGGGGGTCTAGCACAGATACGCAGTATTTT. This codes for CASLFSGGSSTDTQYF.

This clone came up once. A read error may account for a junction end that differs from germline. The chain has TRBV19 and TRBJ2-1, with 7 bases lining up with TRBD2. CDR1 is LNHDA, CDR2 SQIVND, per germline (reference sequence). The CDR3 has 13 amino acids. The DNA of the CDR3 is TGTGCCAGTAATATAGCGGGTGGGAATGAGCAGTTCTTC. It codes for CASNIAGGNEQFF.

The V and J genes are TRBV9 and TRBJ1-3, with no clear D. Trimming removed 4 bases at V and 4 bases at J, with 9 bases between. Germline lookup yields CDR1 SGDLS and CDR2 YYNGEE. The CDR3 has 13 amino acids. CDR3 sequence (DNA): TGTGCCAGCAGCCGGGGAGGGGGAAACACCATATATTTT. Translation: CASSRGGGNTIYF.

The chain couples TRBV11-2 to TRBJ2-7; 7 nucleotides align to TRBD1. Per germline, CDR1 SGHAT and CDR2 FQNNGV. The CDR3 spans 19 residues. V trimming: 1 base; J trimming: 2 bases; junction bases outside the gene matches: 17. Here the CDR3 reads CASSLVLAQGRVKAYEQYF. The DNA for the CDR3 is TGTGCCAGCAGCTTAGTATTAGCACAGGGGCGCGTAAAGGCCTACGAGCAGTACTTC.

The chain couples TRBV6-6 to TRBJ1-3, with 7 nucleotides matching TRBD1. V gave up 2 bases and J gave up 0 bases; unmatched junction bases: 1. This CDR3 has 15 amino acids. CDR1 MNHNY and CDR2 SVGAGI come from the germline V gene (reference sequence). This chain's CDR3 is CASSYGTASGNTIYF. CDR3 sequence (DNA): TGTGCCAGCAGTTACGGGACAGCCTCTGGAAACACCATATATTTT.

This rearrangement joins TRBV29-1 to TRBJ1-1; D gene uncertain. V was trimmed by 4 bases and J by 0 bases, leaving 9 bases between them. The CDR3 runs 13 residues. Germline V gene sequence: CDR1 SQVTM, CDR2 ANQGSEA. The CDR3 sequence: CSVAGRMNTEAFF. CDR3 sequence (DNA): TGCAGCGTTGCAGGCCGAATGAACACTGAAGCTTTCTTT.

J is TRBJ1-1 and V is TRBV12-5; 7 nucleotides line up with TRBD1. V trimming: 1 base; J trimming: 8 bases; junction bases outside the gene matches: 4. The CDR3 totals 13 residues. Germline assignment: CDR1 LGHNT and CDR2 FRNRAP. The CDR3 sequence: CASGLDSTGEAFF. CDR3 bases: TGTGCTAGTGGTTTGGACTCGACAGGGGAAGCTTTCTTT.

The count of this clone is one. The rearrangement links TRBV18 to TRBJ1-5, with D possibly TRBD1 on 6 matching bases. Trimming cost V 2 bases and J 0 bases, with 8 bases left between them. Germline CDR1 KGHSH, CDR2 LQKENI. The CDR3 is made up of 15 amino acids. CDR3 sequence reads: CASSPDRNSNQPQHF. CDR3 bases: TGTGCCAGCTCACCAGACAGGAATAGCAATCAGCCCCAGCATTTT.

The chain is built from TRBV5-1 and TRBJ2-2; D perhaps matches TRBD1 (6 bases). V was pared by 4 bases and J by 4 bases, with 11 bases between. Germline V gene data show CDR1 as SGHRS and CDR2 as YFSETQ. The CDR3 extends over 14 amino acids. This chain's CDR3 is CASSPDRPTGELFF. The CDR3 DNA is TGCGCCAGCAGCCCGGACAGACCCACCGGGGAGCTGTTTTTT. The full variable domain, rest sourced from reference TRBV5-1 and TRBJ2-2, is KAGVTQTPRYLIKTRGQQVTLSCSPISGHRSVSWYQQTPGQGLQFLFEYFSETQRNKGNFPGRFSGRQFSNSRSEMNVSTLELGDSALYLCASSPDRPTGELFFGEGSRLTVL.